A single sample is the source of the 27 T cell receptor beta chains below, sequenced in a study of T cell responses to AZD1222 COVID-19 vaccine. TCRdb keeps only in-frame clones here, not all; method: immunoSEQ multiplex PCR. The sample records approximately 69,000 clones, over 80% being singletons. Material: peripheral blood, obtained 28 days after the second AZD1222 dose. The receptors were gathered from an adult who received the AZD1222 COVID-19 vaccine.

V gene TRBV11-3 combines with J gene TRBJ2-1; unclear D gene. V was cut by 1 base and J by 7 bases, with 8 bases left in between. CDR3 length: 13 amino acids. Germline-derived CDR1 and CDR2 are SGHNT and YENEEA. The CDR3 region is CASSLGQSNEQFF. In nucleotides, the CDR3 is TGTGCCAGCAGCTTAGGTCAGTCTAATGAGCAGTTCTTC.

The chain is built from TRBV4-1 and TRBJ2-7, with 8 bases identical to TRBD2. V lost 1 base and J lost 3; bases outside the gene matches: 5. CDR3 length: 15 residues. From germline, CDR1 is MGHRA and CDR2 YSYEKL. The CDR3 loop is CASSQGSGTGYEQYF. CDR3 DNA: TGCGCCAGCAGCCAAGGTAGCGGGACCGGCTACGAGCAGTACTTC.

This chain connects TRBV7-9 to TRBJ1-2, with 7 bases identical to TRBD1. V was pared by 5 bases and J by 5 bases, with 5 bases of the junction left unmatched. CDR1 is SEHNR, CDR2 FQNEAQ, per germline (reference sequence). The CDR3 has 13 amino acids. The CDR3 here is CASSPQGSYGYTF. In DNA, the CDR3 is TGTGCCAGCAGCCCACAGGGGTCATATGGCTACACCTTC.

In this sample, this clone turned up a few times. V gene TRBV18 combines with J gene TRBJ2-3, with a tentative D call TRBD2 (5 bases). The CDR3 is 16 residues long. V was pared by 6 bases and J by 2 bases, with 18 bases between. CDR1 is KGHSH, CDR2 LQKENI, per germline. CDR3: CASSRLAGGDTDTQYF. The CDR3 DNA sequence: TGTGCCAGCTCCCGCCTGGCGGGTGGGGACACAGATACGCAGTATTTT.

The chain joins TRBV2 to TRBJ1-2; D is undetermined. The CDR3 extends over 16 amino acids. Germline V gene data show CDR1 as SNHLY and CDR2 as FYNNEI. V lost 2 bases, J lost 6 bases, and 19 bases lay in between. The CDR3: CASSEMQVANRHGYTF. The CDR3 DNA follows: TGTGCCAGCAGTGAAATGCAGGTGGCCAACCGACATGGCTACACCTTC.

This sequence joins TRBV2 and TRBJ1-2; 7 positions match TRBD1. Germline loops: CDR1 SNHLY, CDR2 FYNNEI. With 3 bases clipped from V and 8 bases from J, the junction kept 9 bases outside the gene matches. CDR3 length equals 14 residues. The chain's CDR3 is CASSDTFGQAGYTF. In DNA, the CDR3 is TGTGCCAGCAGTGACACCTTCGGACAGGCCGGCTACACCTTC.

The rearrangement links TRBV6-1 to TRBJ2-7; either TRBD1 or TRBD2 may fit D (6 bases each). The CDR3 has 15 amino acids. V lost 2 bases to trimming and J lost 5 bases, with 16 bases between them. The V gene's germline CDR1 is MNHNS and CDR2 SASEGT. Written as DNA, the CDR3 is TGTGCCAGCAGTGAAAGGTCCGGGGGCAGCGACGAGCAGTACTTC. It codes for CASSERSGGSDEQYF.

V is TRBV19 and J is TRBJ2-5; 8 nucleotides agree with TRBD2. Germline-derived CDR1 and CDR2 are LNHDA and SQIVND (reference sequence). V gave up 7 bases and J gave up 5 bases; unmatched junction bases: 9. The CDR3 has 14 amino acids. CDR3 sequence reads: CASTRGLGSETQYF. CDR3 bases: TGTGCCAGTACCCGGGGACTAGGTAGTGAGACCCAGTACTTC.

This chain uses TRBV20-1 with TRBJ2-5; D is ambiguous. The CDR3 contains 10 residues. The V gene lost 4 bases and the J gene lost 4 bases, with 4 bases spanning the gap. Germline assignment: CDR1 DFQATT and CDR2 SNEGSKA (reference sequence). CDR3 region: CSAIRETQYF. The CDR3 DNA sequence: TGCAGTGCTATCAGAGAGACCCAGTACTTC.

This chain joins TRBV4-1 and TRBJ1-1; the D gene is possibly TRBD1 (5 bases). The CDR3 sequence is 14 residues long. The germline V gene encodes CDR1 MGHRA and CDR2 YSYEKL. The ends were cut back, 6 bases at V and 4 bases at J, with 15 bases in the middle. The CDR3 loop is CASSPGTRPTEAFF. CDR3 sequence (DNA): TGCGCCAGCAGTCCCGGGACGAGGCCCACTGAAGCTTTCTTT.

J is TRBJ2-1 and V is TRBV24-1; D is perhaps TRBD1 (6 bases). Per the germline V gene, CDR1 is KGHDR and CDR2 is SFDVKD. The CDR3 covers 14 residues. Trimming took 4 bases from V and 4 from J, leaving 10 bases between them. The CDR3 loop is CATSDPGAYNEQFF. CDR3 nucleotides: TGTGCCACCAGTGACCCAGGGGCTTACAATGAGCAGTTCTTC.

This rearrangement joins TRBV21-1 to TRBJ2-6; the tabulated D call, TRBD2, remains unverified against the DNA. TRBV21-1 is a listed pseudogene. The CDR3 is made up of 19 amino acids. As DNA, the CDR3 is TGTGCCAGCAGCAAATCGGGGAGGGCCGCCTTATGGGGGGCCAACGTCCTGACTTTC. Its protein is CASSKSGRAALWGANVLTF.

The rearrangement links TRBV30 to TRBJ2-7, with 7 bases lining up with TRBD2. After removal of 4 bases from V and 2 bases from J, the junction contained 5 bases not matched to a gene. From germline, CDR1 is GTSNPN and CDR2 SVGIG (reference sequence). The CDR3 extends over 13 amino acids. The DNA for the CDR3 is TGTGCCTGGACGGGAGGTGCGGCCTACGAGCAGTACTTC. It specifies CAWTGGAAYEQYF.

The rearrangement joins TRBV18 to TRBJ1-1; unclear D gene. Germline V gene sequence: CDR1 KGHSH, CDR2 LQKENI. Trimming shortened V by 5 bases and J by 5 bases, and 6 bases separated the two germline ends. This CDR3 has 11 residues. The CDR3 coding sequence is TGTGCCAGCTCAGTGGAGACTGAAGCTTTCTTT. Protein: CASSVETEAFF. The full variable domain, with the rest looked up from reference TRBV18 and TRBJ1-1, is NAGVMQNPRHLVRRRGQEARLRCSPMKGHSHVYWYRQLPEEGLKFMVYLQKENIIDESGMPKERFSAEFPKEGPSILRIQQVVRGDSAAYFCASSVETEAFFGQGTRLTVV.

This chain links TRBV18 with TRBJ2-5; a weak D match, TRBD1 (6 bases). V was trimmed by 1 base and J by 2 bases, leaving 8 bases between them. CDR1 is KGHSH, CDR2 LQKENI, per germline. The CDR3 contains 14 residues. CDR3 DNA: TGTGCCAGCTCACCACTAGACAGGCAAGAGACCCAGTACTTC. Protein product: CASSPLDRQETQYF.

CDR3 sequence: CASSPIEVEFF. CDR3 in DNA: TGTGCCAGCAGCCCAATCGAGGTGGAGTTTTTT. V is TRBV21-1 and J is TRBJ1-4. TRBV21-1 is a recognized pseudogene. The CDR3 totals 11 residues.

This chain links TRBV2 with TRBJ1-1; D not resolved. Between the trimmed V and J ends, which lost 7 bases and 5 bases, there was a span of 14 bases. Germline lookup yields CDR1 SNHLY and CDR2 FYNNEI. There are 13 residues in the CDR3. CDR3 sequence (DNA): TGTGCCAGCACCACGGGGTTCGGGACTGAAGCTTTCTTT. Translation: CASTTGFGTEAFF.

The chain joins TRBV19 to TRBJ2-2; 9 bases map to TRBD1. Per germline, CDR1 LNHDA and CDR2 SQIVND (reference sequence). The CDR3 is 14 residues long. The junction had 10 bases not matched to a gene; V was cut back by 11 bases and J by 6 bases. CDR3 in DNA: TGTGCCGGAAAACAGGGGGCGAGCGCCGGGGAGCTGTTTTTT. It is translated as CAGKQGASAGELFF.

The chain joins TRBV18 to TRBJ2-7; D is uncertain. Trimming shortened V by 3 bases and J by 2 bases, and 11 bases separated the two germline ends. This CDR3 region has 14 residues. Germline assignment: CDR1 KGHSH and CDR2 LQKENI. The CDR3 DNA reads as TGTGCCAGCTCACCCTGGAGCACGACCTACGAGCAGTACTTC. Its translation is CASSPWSTTYEQYF.

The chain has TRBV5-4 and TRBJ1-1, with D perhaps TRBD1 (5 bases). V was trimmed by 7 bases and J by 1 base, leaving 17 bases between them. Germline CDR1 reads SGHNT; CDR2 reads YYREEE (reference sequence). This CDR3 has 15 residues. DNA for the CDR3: TGTGCCAGCCGCACGGGATGGGGGGGGAACACTGAAGCTTTCTTT. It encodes CASRTGWGGNTEAFF.

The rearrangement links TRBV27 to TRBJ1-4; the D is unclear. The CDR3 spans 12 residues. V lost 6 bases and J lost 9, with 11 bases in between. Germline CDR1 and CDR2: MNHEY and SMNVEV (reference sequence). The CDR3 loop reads CASRTTSQKLFF. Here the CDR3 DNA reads TGTGCCAGCAGAACGACATCCCAAAAACTGTTTTTT. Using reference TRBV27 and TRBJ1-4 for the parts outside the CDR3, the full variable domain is EAQVTQNPRYLITVTGKKLTVTCSQNMNHEYMSWYRQDPGLGLRQIYYSMNVEVTDKGDVPEGYKVSRKEKRNFPLILESPSPNQTSLYFCASRTTSQKLFFGSGTQLSVL.

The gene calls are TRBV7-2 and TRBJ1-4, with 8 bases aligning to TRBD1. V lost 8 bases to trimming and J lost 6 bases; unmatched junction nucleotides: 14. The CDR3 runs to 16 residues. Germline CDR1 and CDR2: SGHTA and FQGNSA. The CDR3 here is CASSTRGTGRHEKLFF. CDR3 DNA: TGTGCCAGCTCAACCAGAGGGACAGGCAGGCATGAAAAACTGTTTTTT.

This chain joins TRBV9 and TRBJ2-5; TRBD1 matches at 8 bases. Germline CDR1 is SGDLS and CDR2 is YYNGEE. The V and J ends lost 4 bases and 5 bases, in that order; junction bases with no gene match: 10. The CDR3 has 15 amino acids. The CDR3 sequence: CASSPRAGGGETQYF. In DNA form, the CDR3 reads TGTGCCAGCAGCCCCCGGGCAGGGGGCGGGGAGACCCAGTACTTC.

The CDR3 here is CASSLVPGRAKTEAFF. CDR3 bases: TGTGCCAGCAGCTTGGTACCCGGGCGGGCGAAGACTGAAGCTTTCTTT. The rearrangement joins TRBV5-4 to TRBJ1-1; the D is unclear. The length of the CDR3 is 16 residues. V lost 0 bases to trimming and J lost 5 bases, with 17 bases between them. CDR1 is SGHNT, CDR2 YYREEE, per germline (reference sequence).

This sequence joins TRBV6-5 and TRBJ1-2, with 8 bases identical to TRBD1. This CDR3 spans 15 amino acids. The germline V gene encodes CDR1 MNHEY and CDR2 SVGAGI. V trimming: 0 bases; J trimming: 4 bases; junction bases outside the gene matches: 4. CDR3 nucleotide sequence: TGTGCCAGCAGTTACTCGGGCAGGGGGCTCTATGGCTACACCTTC. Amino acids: CASSYSGRGLYGYTF.

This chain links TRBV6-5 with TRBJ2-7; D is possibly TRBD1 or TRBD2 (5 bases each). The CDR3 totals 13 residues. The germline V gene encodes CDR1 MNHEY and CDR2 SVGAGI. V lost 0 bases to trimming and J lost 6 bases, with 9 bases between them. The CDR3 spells CASSYSRGSEQYF. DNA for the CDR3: TGTGCCAGCAGTTACTCGAGGGGAAGCGAGCAGTACTTC.

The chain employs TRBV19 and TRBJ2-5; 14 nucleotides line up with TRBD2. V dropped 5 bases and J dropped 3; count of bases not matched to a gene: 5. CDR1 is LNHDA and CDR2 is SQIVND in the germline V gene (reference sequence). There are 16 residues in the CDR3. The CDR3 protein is CASSAGTSGGKETQYF. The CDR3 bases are TGTGCCAGTAGTGCCGGGACTAGCGGGGGTAAAGAGACCCAGTACTTC. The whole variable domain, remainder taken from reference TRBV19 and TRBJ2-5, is DGGITQSPKYLFRKEGQNVTLSCEQNLNHDAMYWYRQDPGQGLRLIYYSQIVNDFQKGDIAEGYSVSREKKESFPLTVTSAQKNPTAFYLCASSAGTSGGKETQYFGPGTRLLVL.